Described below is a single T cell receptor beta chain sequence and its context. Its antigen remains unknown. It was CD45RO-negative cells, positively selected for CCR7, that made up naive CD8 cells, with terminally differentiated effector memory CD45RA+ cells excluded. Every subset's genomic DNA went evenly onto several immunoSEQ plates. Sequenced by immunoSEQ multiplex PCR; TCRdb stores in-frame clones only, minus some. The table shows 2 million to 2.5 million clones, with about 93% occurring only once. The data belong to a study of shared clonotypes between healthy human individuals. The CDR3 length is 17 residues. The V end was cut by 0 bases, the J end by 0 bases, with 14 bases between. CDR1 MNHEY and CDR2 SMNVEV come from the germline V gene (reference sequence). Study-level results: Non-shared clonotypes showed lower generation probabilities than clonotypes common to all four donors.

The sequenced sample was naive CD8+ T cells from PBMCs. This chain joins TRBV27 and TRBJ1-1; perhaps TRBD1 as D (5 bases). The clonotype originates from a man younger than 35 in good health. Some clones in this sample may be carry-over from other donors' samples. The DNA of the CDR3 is TGTGCCAGCAGTTTATCACCCGGGGCTGGATTGAACACTGAAGCTTTCTTT. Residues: CASSLSPGAGLNTEAFF.